This entry concerns a single T cell receptor beta chain. Its antigen is still unknown. Per the study methods: ImmunoSEQ sequences covered only the junction and lacked quality scores; filtering therefore differed. The table came from immunoSEQ multiplex PCR; TCRdb's copy has only in-frame clones and leaves some out. Clone size and V and J calls were adopted from that table, with D and trimming inferred from the DNA. The table includes around 2.5 million clones, approximately 93% detected once. The J segment lost 1 base and the V segment lost 5 bases, leaving 3 bases of the junction unmatched. The CDR3 consists of 15 residues. Germline assignment: CDR1 MNHNS and CDR2 SASEGT. The sample is drawn from a study of shared clonotypes between healthy human individuals. Study-wide results and limits: Collection of samples was limited to blood; tissue repertoires likely differ.

This TCR was recovered from a man between 18 and 35 years old in good health. Some clones in this sample may be carry-over from other donors' samples. Sequenced input: naive CD4+ T cells from PBMCs. As for subset: CD45RA+ positively selected. The rearrangement uses TRBV6-1 and TRBJ2-3; 10 nucleotides match TRBD2. The CDR3 DNA sequence: TGTGCCAGCAGTTCCACTAGCGGGGGCACAGATACGCAGTATTTT. This codes for CASSSTSGGTDTQYF.